These 16 T cell receptor delta chains came from one sample sequenced in a study of γδ T cells in repeated Plasmodium falciparum infection. TCRdb called clones from the multiplex PCR reads again using CATT. The sample lists 50,000 to 65,000 delta-chain clones; around 1.8% were seen once. Vgamma9/Vdelta2+ and Vdelta2-negative gammadelta T cells were flow-sorted from PBMC for bulk sequencing. What was sequenced was gamma-delta T cells from blood. Receptors were obtained from a pool of human donors (malaria-infected and uninfected, not separated).

A word on this clone: The translation of this DNA and the TCRdb protein of a much larger clone differ at residue 11, probably owing to a read error; the protein shown here is translated from the DNA. The chain is built from TRDV3 and TRDJ1; the match to TRDD3 covers 8 bases. V gave up 0 bases and J gave up 6 bases; unmatched junction bases: 30. CDR1 TVYSNPD and CDR2 GDNSRS come from the germline V gene (reference sequence). CDR3 length: 21 amino acids. The CDR3 DNA sequence: TGTGCCTTTAGTGCCTCGGGTGCTGGGGGAAACCATCCTCTACTCAGGAATAAACTCATCTTT. Translation gives CAFSASGAGGNHPLLRNKLIF.

This clone ranks as medium-sized (0.01 to 0.1%). This CDR3 is CACDTPARDTKRSADKLIF. CDR3 bases: TGTGCCTGTGACACCCCGGCGAGGGATACCAAAAGGTCCGCCGATAAACTCATCTTT. The chain combines TRDV2 with TRDJ1, with 7 bases fitting TRDD3. V was clipped by 0 bases and J by 3 bases; unmatched bases: 18. This CDR3 has 19 amino acids. Germline V gene sequence: CDR1 GEAIGNYY, CDR2 EKD.

This clone has a count of ten or more. At the DNA level, this CDR3 is encoded by other sequences in the same sample as well. V usage is TRDV1 and J usage is TRDJ1, with 7 bases identical to TRDD3. Germline CDR1 and CDR2: TSWWSYY and QGS. The CDR3 runs to 20 residues. Trimming at V came to 0 bases and at J to 6 bases, leaving 22 bases not matched to a gene. The CDR3 reads CALGELRMDWGQPYTYKLIF. For the CDR3, the DNA is TGTGCTCTTGGGGAACTAAGAATGGACTGGGGACAGCCGTACACTTATAAACTCATCTTT.

As for this clone: One end of the junction is discordant with germline, which a read error may explain. The genes are TRDV1 and TRDJ1, with D possibly being TRDD3 (9 bases). The J gene, absent from TCRdb, was called here by matching the DNA to germline. The CDR3 is 22 amino acids. Germline assignment: CDR1 TSWWSYY and CDR2 QGS. This CDR3 is CSGKPSSYRGYATLGYTDKLIF. The CDR3 DNA reads as TGCTCTGGGAAACCCTCTTCCTACAGGGGATACGCCACACTCGGGTACACCGATAAACTCATCTTT.

Remarks on this clone: This DNA's translation differs at residue 11 from TCRdb's protein, which comes from a much larger clone; a read error is likely, and the protein shown is translated from the DNA. This rearrangement joins TRDV1 to TRDJ1, with TRDD3 matching over 12 bases. The CDR3 extends over 24 amino acids. Germline lookup yields CDR1 TSWWSYY and CDR2 QGS. J lost 1 base, V lost 3 bases, and 27 bases had no gene match. The CDR3 nucleotides read TGTGCTCTTGGGGAGCTCCCTAGGTCTTGGAGCCGAGCTACTGGGGGATACCCCACCGATAAACTCATCTTT. Amino acid sequence: CALGELPRSWSRATGGYPTDKLIF.

Details on this clone: Translating this DNA gives a protein that differs at residue 5 from the TCRdb one, which belongs to a much larger clone; a read error is likely, and the protein shown is this translation. The chain recombines TRDV1 with TRDJ1; TRDD3 matches at 10 bases. TCRdb lists no J gene, so it was determined here by aligning the DNA to germline. The CDR3 has 18 residues. Per the germline V gene, CDR1 is TSWWSYY and CDR2 is QGS. The trim removed 5 bases at V and 7 bases at J, leaving 19 bases unmatched. DNA of the CDR3: TGTGCTCTTGGGAAGCCACTACGTACTGGGGGATCGGGCGGTAAACTCATCTTT. Its protein is CALGKPLRTGGSGGKLIF.

Ten or more counts support this clone. This DNA translates differently at residue 23 from the TCRdb protein, which is that of a much larger clone; a read error is likely, and the protein shown is the DNA's own translation. This chain connects TRDV1 to TRDJ1; 11 nucleotides match TRDD3. Germline assignment: CDR1 TSWWSYY and CDR2 QGS. This CDR3 has 24 residues. The CDR3: CALGELRSYLLRTGGYIHTDKLTF. For the CDR3, the DNA is TGTGCTCTTGGGGAACTCAGATCCTACCTCCTTCGTACTGGGGGATATATCCACACCGATAAACTCACCTTT.

In the case of this clone: The protein TCRdb lists belongs to a much larger clone and differs from this DNA's translation at residue 16, which points to a read error; the protein shown is made from the DNA. The chain combines TRDV1 with TRDJ1; tentative D call: TRDD2 (6 bases). This CDR3 spans 20 amino acids. The V gene's germline CDR1 is TSWWSYY and CDR2 QGS. DNA of the CDR3: TGTGCTCTTGGGGAACCCCCGGAAGACCTTCCCCAAAAGTACACCGGTAAACTCATCTTT. Its protein is CALGEPPEDLPQKYTGKLIF.

Comments on this clone: The TCRdb record carries a much larger clone's protein, which differs from this DNA's translation at residue 14; a read error is the likely cause, and the protein listed here is the DNA translation. The chain carries TRDV1 and TRDJ1; D is unresolved. No J gene was available from TCRdb, and it was assigned here by a germline match of the DNA. The CDR3 contains 20 residues. V dropped 3 bases and J dropped 0 bases, with 26 bases sitting between them. CDR1 TSWWSYY and CDR2 QGS come from the germline V gene. CDR3 residues: CALGEVGRRTPGRHTDKLIF. The CDR3 coding sequence is TGTGCTCTTGGGGAGGTCGGGAGACGGACCCCGGGAAGGCACACCGATAAACTCATCTTT.

This clone was seen a handful of times. The TCRdb protein, from a much larger clone, departs from this DNA's translation at residue 17, likely by read error; the protein shown derives from the DNA. The CDR3 loop reads CACDTVGSAVKGGYAAVTDKLIF. The CDR3 bases are TGTGCCTGTGACACCGTTGGTAGCGCGGTAAAAGGGGGATACGCAGCCGTCACCGATAAACTCATCTTT. The V and J genes are TRDV2 and TRDJ1; 10 bases line up with TRDD3. The J gene was missing in TCRdb and was found by matching the end of the DNA to germline. CDR3 length: 23 amino acids. The germline V gene encodes CDR1 GEAIGNYY and CDR2 EKD. After removal of 0 bases from V and 1 base from J, the junction contained 25 bases not matched to a gene.

Worth noting for this clone: The mismatch at residue 9 between this DNA's translation and the TCRdb protein of a much larger clone likely reflects a read error; the protein shown is translated from the DNA. V is TRDV1 and J is TRDJ1, with D possibly matching TRDD3 (5 bases). The CDR3 runs 21 residues. Germline assignment: CDR1 TSWWSYY and CDR2 QGS. Trimming cost V 2 bases and J 0 bases, with 28 bases left between them. The CDR3: CALGEISRFWATERDTDKLIF. The CDR3 nucleotides read TGTGCTCTTGGGGAAATTTCCCGCTTCTGGGCAACAGAGAGGGACACCGATAAACTCATCTTT.

This clone has a handful of counts. This chain connects TRDV1 to TRDJ1; 7 nucleotides line up with TRDD2. The J gene was not available in TCRdb and was assigned here by matching the DNA to germline segments. V dropped 4 bases and J dropped 2; count of bases not matched to a gene: 7. CDR3 length: 15 residues. Germline values: CDR1 TSWWSYY, CDR2 QGS. The CDR3 sequence: CALGGSFLRTDKLIF. CDR3 DNA: TGTGCTCTTGGGGGATCATTCCTACGTACCGATAAACTCATCTTT.

This clone was seen only a few times. TCRdb shows a much larger clone's protein in place of this DNA's translation, and the two differ at residue 5, likely through a read error; the protein shown is translated from the DNA. This sequence joins TRDV1 and TRDJ1; tentatively, D is TRDD2 (6 bases). Germline values: CDR1 TSWWSYY, CDR2 QGS. Trimming removed 4 bases from V and 0 bases from J, with 30 bases in between. CDR3 length: 21 amino acids. The CDR3 region has the DNA TGTGCTCTTGGGGGACTCCCCTTGCGCCTTCCCTTGGAGACGTACACCGATAAACTCATCTTT. This gives the protein CALGGLPLRLPLETYTDKLIF.

About this clone: The protein that TCRdb holds for this DNA derives from a much larger clone and differs from the translated DNA at residue 11, which likely indicates a read error; the protein shown here is translated from the DNA. This chain uses TRDV1 with TRDJ1; 13 bases fit TRDD3. Germline loops: CDR1 TSWWSYY, CDR2 QGS. The CDR3 sequence is 20 residues long. CDR3 coding DNA: TGTGCTATTGGGGAGTTATTACTATTACACAGCTACTGGGGGATACGGGAACTCATCTTT. Protein product: CAIGELLLLHSYWGIRELIF.

This clone has just a few counts. TCRdb's listed protein matches a much larger clone and diverges from this DNA's translation at residue 17, likely through a read error; the protein shown comes from the DNA. The V gene call reads TRDV1; no J gene was called; the table's D call, TRDD3, was not checked against the DNA. The CDR3 covers 19 residues. Germline lookup yields CDR1 TSWWSYY and CDR2 QGS. The CDR3 nucleotides read TGTGCTCTTGGGGAAGGGCTTCTCGGGGGATACGCGTACACCGATAAACCCATCTTT. Amino acids: CALGEGLLGGYAYTDKPIF.

This clone was seen only a few times. The protein TCRdb gives is from a much larger clone and does not agree with this DNA's translation at residue 6, likely a read error; the protein shown here comes from the DNA. This chain connects TRDV1 to TRDJ1, with a tentative D call TRDD3 (5 bases). No J segment appears in TCRdb, so it was assigned here by matching the sequence to germline. The V gene's germline CDR1 is TSWWSYY and CDR2 QGS. This CDR3 has 23 amino acids. V was pared by 1 base and J by 0 bases, with 33 bases between. CDR3 amino acids: CALGEHATSLGGISRGYTDKLIF. DNA of the CDR3: TGTGCTCTTGGGGAACACGCCACGTCACTTGGAGGGATCTCTAGGGGGTACACCGATAAACTCATCTTT.